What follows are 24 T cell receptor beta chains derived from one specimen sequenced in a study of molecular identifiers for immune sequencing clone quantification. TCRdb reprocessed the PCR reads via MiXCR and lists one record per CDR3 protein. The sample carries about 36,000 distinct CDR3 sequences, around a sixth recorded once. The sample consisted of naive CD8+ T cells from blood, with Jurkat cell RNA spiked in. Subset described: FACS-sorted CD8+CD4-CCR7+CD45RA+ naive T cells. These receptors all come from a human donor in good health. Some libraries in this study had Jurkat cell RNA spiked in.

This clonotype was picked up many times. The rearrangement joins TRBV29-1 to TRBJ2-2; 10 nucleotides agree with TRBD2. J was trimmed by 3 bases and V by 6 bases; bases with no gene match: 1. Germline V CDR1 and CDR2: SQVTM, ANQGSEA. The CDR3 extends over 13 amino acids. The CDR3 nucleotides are TGCAGCGTGAGCGGGAGGGACACCGGGGAGCTGTTTTTT. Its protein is CSVSGRDTGELFF.

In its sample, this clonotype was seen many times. The CDR3 is CASSLERPNPYGYTF. CDR3 sequence (DNA): TGTGCCAGCAGCTTAGAAAGGCCGAACCCCTATGGCTACACCTTC. V usage is TRBV11-2 and J usage is TRBJ1-2; D is unresolved. V lost 0 bases and J lost 4, with 12 bases in between. There are 15 residues in the CDR3. Germline V gene lookup returns CDR1 SGHAT and CDR2 FQNNGV.

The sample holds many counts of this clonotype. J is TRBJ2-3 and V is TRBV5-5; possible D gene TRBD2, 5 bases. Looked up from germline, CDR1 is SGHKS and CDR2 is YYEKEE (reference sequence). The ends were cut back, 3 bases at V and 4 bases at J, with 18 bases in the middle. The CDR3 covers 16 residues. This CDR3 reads CASSSVSGLAADTQYF. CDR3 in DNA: TGTGCCAGCAGCTCGGTTTCGGGTCTAGCCGCAGATACGCAGTATTTT.

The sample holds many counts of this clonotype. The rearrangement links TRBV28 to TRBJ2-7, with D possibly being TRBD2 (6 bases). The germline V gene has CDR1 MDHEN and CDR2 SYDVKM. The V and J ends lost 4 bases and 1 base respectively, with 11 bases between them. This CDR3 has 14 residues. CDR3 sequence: CASSSGTLSYEQYF. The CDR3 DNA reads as TGTGCCAGCAGTTCCGGGACTTTATCCTACGAGCAGTACTTC.

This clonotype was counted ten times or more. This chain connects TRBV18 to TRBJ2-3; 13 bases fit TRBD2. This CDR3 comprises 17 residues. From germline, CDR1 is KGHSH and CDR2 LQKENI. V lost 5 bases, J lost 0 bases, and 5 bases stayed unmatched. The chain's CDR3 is CASSVGLAGLSTDTQYF. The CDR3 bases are TGTGCCAGCTCAGTGGGACTAGCGGGACTCAGCACAGATACGCAGTATTTT.

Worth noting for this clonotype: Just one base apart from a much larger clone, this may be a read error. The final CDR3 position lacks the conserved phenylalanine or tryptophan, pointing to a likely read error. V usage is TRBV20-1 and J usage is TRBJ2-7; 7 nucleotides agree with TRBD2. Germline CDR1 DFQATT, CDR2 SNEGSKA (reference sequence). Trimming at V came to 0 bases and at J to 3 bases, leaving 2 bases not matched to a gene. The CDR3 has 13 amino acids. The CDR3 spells CSARDGTNYEQYS. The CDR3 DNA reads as TGCAGTGCTAGAGATGGGACTAACTACGAGCAGTACTCC.

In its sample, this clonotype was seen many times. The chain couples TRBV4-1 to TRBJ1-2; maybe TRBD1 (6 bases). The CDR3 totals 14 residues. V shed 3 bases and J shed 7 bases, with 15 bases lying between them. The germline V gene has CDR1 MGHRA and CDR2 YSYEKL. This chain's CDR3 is CASSHDRLLGGYTF. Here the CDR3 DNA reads TGCGCCAGCAGCCACGACAGGTTGTTGGGTGGCTACACCTTC.

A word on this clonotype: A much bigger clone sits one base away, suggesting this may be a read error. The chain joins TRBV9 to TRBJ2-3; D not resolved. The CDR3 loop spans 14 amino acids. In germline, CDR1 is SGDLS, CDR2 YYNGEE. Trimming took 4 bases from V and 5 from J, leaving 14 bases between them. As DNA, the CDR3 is TGTGCCAGCAGCACGCCCGCAAGACTAGATACGCAGTATTTT. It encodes CASSTPARLDTQYF.

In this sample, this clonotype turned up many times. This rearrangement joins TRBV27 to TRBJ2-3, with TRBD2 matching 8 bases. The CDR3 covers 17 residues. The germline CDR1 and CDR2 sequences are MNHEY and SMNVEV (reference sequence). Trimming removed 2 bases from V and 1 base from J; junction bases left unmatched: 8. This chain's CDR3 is CASSLRLARTRTDTQYF. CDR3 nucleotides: TGTGCCAGCAGTTTACGACTAGCGAGGACTCGCACAGATACGCAGTATTTT.

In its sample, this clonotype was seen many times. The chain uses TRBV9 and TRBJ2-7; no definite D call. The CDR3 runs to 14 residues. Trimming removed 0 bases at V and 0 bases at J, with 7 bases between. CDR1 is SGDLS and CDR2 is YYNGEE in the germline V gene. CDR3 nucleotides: TGTGCCAGCAGCGTAGCTATTGACTCCTACGAGCAGTACTTC. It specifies CASSVAIDSYEQYF.

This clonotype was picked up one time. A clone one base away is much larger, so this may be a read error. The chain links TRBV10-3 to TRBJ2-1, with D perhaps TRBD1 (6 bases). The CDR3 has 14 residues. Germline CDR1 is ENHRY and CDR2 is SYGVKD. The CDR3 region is CATSGRQVYNEQFF. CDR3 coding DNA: TGTGCCACCAGTGGCCGACAGGTCTACAATGAGCAGTTCTTC.

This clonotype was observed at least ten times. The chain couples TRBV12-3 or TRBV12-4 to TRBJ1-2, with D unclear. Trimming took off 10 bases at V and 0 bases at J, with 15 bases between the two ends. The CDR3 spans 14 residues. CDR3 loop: CAIADGITNYGYTF. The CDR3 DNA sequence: TGTGCCATAGCCGACGGAATAACTAACTATGGCTACACCTTC.

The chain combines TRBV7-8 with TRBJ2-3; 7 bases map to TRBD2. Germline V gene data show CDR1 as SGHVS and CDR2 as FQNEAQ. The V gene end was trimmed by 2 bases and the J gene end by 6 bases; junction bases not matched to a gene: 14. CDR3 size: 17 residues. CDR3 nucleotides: TGTGCCAGCAGCTTAAGGCGGGAGCTCCTATTTGGGGATACGCAGTATTTT. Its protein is CASSLRRELLFGDTQYF.

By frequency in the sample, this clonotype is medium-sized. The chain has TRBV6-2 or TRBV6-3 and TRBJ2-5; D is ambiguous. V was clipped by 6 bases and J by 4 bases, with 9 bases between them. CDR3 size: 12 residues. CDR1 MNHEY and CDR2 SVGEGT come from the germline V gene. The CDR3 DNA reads TGTGCCAGCAGCTACGGGCCAGAGACCCAGTACTTC. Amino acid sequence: CASSYGPETQYF.

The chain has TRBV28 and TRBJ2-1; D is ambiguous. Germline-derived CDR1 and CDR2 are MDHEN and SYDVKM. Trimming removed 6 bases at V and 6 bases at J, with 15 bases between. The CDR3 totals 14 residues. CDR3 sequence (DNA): TGTGCCAGCAGGTACCTCCCTCTGGGCAATGAGCAGTTCTTC. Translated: CASRYLPLGNEQFF.

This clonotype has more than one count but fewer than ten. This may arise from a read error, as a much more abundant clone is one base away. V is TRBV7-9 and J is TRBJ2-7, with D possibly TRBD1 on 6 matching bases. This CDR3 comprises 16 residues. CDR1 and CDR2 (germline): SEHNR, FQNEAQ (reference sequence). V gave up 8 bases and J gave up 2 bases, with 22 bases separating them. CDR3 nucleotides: TGTGCCAGCGGCGTAGCCCCCTGGGACACCGCCTACGAGCAGTACTTC. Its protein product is CASGVAPWDTAYEQYF.

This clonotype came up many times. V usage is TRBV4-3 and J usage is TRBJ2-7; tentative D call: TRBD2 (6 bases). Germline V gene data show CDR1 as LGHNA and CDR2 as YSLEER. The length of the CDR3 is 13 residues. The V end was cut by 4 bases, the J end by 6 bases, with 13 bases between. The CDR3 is CASSRTSSAEQYF. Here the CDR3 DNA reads TGCGCCAGCAGCCGCACCTCTAGCGCCGAGCAGTACTTC.

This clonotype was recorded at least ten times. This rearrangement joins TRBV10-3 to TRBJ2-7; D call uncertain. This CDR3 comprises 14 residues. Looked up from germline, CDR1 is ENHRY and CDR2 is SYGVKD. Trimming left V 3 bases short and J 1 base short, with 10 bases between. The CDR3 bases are TGTGCCATCAGTGATGGCTTCAGATCCTACGAGCAGTACTTC. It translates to CAISDGFRSYEQYF.

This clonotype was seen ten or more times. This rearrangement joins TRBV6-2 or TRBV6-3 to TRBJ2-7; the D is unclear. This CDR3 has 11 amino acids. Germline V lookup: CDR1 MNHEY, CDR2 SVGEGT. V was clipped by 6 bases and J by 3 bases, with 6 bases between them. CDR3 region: CASRQDYEQYF. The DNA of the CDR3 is TGTGCCAGCAGACAAGACTACGAGCAGTACTTC.

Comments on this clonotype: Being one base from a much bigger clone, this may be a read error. The CDR3 nucleotides are TGTGCCAGCAGCTTTGCGGGAGGGTCCTACGATGAGCAGTTCTTC. It codes for CASSFAGGSYDEQFF. The chain is built from TRBV7-9 and TRBJ2-1, with 9 bases fitting TRBD2. The CDR3 is made up of 15 amino acids. Germline V gene data show CDR1 as SEHNR and CDR2 as FQNEAQ (reference sequence). Looking up the rest from reference TRBV7-9 and TRBJ2-1 gives the full variable domain: DTGVSQNPRHKITKRGQNVTFRCDPISEHNRLYWYRQTLGQGPEFLTYFQNEAQLEKSRLLSDRFSAERPKGSFSTLEIQRTEQGDSAMYLCASSFAGGSYDEQFFGPGTRLTVL.

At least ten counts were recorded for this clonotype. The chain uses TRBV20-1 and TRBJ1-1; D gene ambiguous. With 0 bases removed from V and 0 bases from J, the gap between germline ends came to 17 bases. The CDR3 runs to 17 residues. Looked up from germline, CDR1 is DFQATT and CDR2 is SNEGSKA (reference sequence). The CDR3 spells CSARDLGGGMMNTEAFF. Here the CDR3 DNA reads TGCAGTGCTAGAGATCTTGGAGGAGGCATGATGAACACTGAAGCTTTCTTT.

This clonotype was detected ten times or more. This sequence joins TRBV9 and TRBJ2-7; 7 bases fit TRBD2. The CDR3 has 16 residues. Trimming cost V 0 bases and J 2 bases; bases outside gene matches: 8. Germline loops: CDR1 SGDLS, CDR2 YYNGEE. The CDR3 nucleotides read TGTGCCAGCAGCGTAGCTACGGGCGGGACTACCTACGAGCAGTACTTC. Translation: CASSVATGGTTYEQYF.

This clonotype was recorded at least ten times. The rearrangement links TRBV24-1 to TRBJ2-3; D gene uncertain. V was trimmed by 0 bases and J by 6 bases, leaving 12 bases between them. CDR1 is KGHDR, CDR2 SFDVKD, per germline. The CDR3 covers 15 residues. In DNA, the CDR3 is TGTGCCACCAGTGATTTGGACTTCGGCCCCGATACGCAGTATTTT. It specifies CATSDLDFGPDTQYF.

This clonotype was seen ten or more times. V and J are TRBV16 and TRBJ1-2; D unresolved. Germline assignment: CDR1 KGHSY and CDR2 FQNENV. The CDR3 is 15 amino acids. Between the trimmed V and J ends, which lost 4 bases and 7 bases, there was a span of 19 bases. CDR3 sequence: CASSPGPAVMLGYTF. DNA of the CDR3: TGTGCCAGCAGCCCCGGGCCAGCCGTCATGCTTGGCTACACCTTC.